This T cell receptor (beta chain) was profiled in a study of T-cell memory formation after mild COVID-19. This CDR3 is 14 amino acids long. Germline assignment: CDR1 MNHEY and CDR2 SVGAGI. V shed 0 bases and J shed 3 bases, with 7 bases lying between them. TCRdb re-called the 5' RACE reads through MiXCR, storing one row per CDR3 protein. The sample has roughly 100,000 distinct CDR3 sequences, 9.5% to 15% seen once. This clonotype showed up many times. The rearrangement joins TRBV6-5 to TRBJ2-3, with D hard to call. Specimen: PBMCs or a T cell subset sorted from them (not recorded which). The receptor was isolated from an adult woman who had mild COVID-19 (a few samples of this study predate the infection). Cell type and time point are not known. The CDR3 bases are TGTGCCAGCAGTTACTCGCCGGGTACAGATACGCAGTATTTT. Its translation: CASSYSPGTDTQYF.